There are many counts of the clone carrying this T cell receptor (beta chain). The data were obtained in a study of kidney transplant recipient with SARS-CoV-2 infection. Deletions cut 5 bases from V and 5 bases from J, with 24 bases between. CDR3 length equals 18 residues. Germline V gene sequence: CDR1 LGHDT, CDR2 YNNKEL (reference sequence). TCRdb analysed the reads with MiXCR anew, one entry per CDR3 protein. The profile shows fewer than 250,000 distinct CDR3 sequences, 29% of them singletons. The TCR comes from a young adult male patient who had COVID-19 and was a kidney transplant recipient. The graft donor may have given rise to some T cells. The chain recombines TRBV3-1 with TRBJ2-2; D ambiguous. Specimen: a blood sample, collected at baseline and on day 111 from a kidney transplant recipient. CDR3 coding DNA: TGTGCCAGCAGCGCTGTATTTCCCATTTCAGGCTTGACCGGGGAGCTGTTTTTT. Protein sequence: CASSAVFPISGLTGELFF. The entire variable domain, with the rest obtained from reference TRBV3-1 and TRBJ2-2, is as follows: DTAVSQTPKYLVTQMGNDKSIKCEQNLGHDTMYWYKQDSKKFLKIMFSYNNKELIINETVPNRFSPKSPDKAHLNLHINSLELGDSAVYFCASSAVFPISGLTGELFFGEGSRLTVL.